The next 28 T cell receptor beta chains were all read from a single sample in a study of T cell responses to AZD1222 COVID-19 vaccine. Generated by immunoSEQ multiplex PCR, the TCRdb table keeps only in-frame clones and is missing some. The repertoire includes some 170,000 clones, less than 90% of them detected once, and 1.5% to 2% sits in the top ten. The material sequenced was peripheral blood, taken on day 0 of AZD1222 vaccination. The source is an adult in good health.

This clone was detected a few times. This chain uses TRBV4-3 with TRBJ2-1; D is possibly TRBD2 (7 bases). Trimming cost V 0 bases and J 6 bases, with 12 bases left between them. Germline CDR1 is LGHNA and CDR2 is YSLEER. The CDR3 covers 15 residues. CDR3 protein: CASSQERGGGNEQFF. DNA for the CDR3: TGCGCCAGCAGCCAAGAGAGGGGGGGTGGCAATGAGCAGTTCTTC.

The V call is TRBV5-5, the J call TRBJ1-2; perhaps TRBD1 as D (6 bases). Germline CDR1 and CDR2: SGHKS and YYEKEE (reference sequence). This CDR3 region has 14 residues. Trimming stripped 4 bases from V and 2 bases from J, with 12 bases between. For the CDR3, the DNA is TGTGCCAGCAGCCAAATAGGACAGAACTATGGCTACACCTTC. The encoded protein is CASSQIGQNYGYTF.

The chain combines TRBV6-5 with TRBJ2-7, with TRBD1 matching over 8 bases. The ends lost 2 bases at V and 0 bases at J; junction bases unmatched: 3. Germline V CDR1 and CDR2: MNHEY, SVGAGI. CDR3 length equals 15 residues. This CDR3 is CASSYGQGASYEQYF. CDR3 DNA: TGTGCCAGCAGTTACGGACAGGGCGCCTCCTACGAGCAGTACTTC.

The V gene is TRBV28, the J gene TRBJ1-1, with unresolved D. CDR1 is MDHEN and CDR2 is SYDVKM in the germline V gene. Deletions cut 8 bases from V and 1 base from J, with 14 bases between. The CDR3 runs to 14 residues. The DNA of the CDR3 is TGTGCCAGCCTAGCGAGCCGTGGGAACACTGAAGCTTTCTTT. Its translation is CASLASRGNTEAFF. Combining the CDR3 with reference TRBV28 and TRBJ1-1 gives the whole variable domain DVKVTQSSRYLVKRTGEKVFLECVQDMDHENMFWYRQDPGLGLRLIYFSYDVKMKEKGDIPEGYSVSREKKERFSLILESASTNQTSMYLCASLASRGNTEAFFGQGTRLTVV.

V is TRBV28 and J is TRBJ2-1; D is uncertain. Germline V gives CDR1 MDHEN, CDR2 SYDVKM. V lost 5 bases and J lost 7, with 12 bases in between. The CDR3 has 13 residues. The CDR3 nucleotides read TGTGCCAGCAGTCTTCCTACGAGGAATGAGCAGTTCTTC. This translates into CASSLPTRNEQFF.

The J gene is TRBJ2-2, the V gene TRBV6-1; possibly TRBD1 for D (5 bases). The CDR3 is made up of 14 amino acids. From germline, CDR1 is MNHNS and CDR2 SASEGT. The V and J ends lost 0 bases and 6 bases respectively, with 8 bases between them. CDR3 region: CASSEASGSGELFF. CDR3 DNA sequence: TGTGCCAGCAGTGAAGCTTCAGGGTCCGGGGAGCTGTTTTTT.

Turning to this clone: Other DNA variants within this sample encode the same CDR3. The chain joins TRBV5-4 to TRBJ1-5; TRBD1 might be the D (6 bases). This CDR3 is built from 15 residues. CDR1 is SGHNT, CDR2 YYREEE, per germline (reference sequence). Trimming removed 2 bases from V and 0 bases from J, with 9 bases in between. The CDR3 region is CASSLGTNSNQPQHF. The CDR3 DNA sequence: TGTGCCAGCAGCTTAGGGACAAATAGCAATCAGCCCCAGCATTTT. The complete variable domain, with remaining parts taken from reference TRBV5-4 and TRBJ1-5, reads ETGVTQSPTHLIKTRGQQVTLRCSSQSGHNTVSWYQQALGQGPQFIFQYYREEENGRGNFPPRFSGLQFPNYSSELNVNALELDDSALYLCASSLGTNSNQPQHFGDGTRLSIL.

This clone appeared a single time. The chain couples TRBV18 to TRBJ1-2, with D tentatively TRBD1 (6 bases). This CDR3 spans 14 amino acids. Trimming took 5 bases from V and 2 from J, leaving 12 bases between them. Germline-derived CDR1 and CDR2 are KGHSH and LQKENI. Here the CDR3 reads CASSVKTGNYGYTF. In nucleotides, the CDR3 is TGTGCCAGCTCAGTCAAAACAGGGAACTATGGCTACACCTTC.

Written as DNA, the CDR3 is TGTGCCAGCAGTGAAGGGCCTTATAATTCACCCCTCCACTTT. Translation gives CASSEGPYNSPLHF. The V gene is TRBV6-4, the J gene TRBJ1-6, with D unresolved. V was pared by 3 bases and J by 4 bases, with 7 bases between. The CDR3 is made up of 14 amino acids. Germline lookup yields CDR1 MRHNA and CDR2 SNTAGT.

The V and J genes are TRBV5-8 and TRBJ1-5; 7 bases align to TRBD1. This CDR3 comprises 13 residues. V shed 6 bases and J 4 bases; nucleotides not matched to a gene: 4. Germline V CDR1 and CDR2: SGHTS, YDEGEE. DNA for the CDR3: TGTGCCAGCACCAGGACAGGTAATCAGCCCCAGCATTTT. This encodes CASTRTGNQPQHF.

The chain carries TRBV7-9 and TRBJ1-2; possible D gene TRBD1, 5 bases. The CDR3 has 16 residues. Per the germline V gene, CDR1 is SEHNR and CDR2 is FQNEAQ (reference sequence). The V and J ends lost 1 base and 5 bases respectively, with 17 bases between them. The CDR3 is CASSLVEWQGRYGYTF. Written as DNA, the CDR3 is TGTGCCAGCAGCTTAGTTGAGTGGCAGGGCAGGTATGGCTACACCTTC. The full variable domain, completed using reference TRBV7-9 and TRBJ1-2, is DTGVSQNPRHKITKRGQNVTFRCDPISEHNRLYWYRQTLGQGPEFLTYFQNEAQLEKSRLLSDRFSAERPKGSFSTLEIQRTEQGDSAMYLCASSLVEWQGRYGYTFGSGTRLTVV.

V is TRBV4-2 and J is TRBJ2-7; D unresolved. Trimming left V 0 bases short and J 2 bases short, with 11 bases between. Germline V lookup: CDR1 LGHNA, CDR2 YNFKEQ. CDR3 length: 15 amino acids. The CDR3 coding sequence is TGTGCCAGCAGCCAAGATGGTAATTCGGCCTACGAGCAGTACTTC. Translating gives CASSQDGNSAYEQYF.

This chain joins TRBV28 and TRBJ2-1; TRBD1 matches at 9 bases. CDR1 and CDR2 (germline): MDHEN, SYDVKM. Trimming removed 4 bases from V and 6 bases from J; junction bases left unmatched: 13. CDR3 length: 17 amino acids. The CDR3, as DNA: TGTGCCAGCAGTTCTGGGCGACAGGGGGTTGGGCTCAATGAGCAGTTCTTC. Translating gives CASSSGRQGVGLNEQFF. Full variable domain (missing parts from reference TRBV28 and TRBJ2-1): DVKVTQSSRYLVKRTGEKVFLECVQDMDHENMFWYRQDPGLGLRLIYFSYDVKMKEKGDIPEGYSVSREKKERFSLILESASTNQTSMYLCASSSGRQGVGLNEQFFGPGTRLTVL.

The chain carries TRBV6-1 and TRBJ1-1; 9 bases map to TRBD1. CDR3 size: 15 residues. From germline, CDR1 is MNHNS and CDR2 SASEGT. The trim removed 3 bases at V and 5 bases at J, leaving 7 bases unmatched. Here the CDR3 reads CASSEYRGRWTEAFF. CDR3 DNA: TGTGCCAGCAGTGAGTACAGGGGGCGTTGGACTGAAGCTTTCTTT.

This sequence joins TRBV24-1 and TRBJ2-1; D may be TRBD1 (6 bases). V was trimmed by 12 bases and J by 1 base, leaving 21 bases between them. The CDR3 sequence is 16 residues long. The germline gives CDR1 KGHDR, CDR2 SFDVKD. CDR3 in amino acids: CAPKGSGTPSYNEQFF. For the CDR3, the DNA is TGTGCCCCAAAGGGATCTGGGACACCGTCCTACAATGAGCAGTTCTTC.

This chain joins TRBV11-1 and TRBJ2-5; D is uncertain. Germline CDR1 is SGHAT and CDR2 is FQDESV (reference sequence). This CDR3 has 12 amino acids. Trimming cost V 5 bases and J 0 bases, with 4 bases left between them. The CDR3 sequence: CASSPDQETQYF. The CDR3 nucleotides read TGTGCCAGCAGCCCCGACCAAGAGACCCAGTACTTC.

This chain joins TRBV5-1 and TRBJ2-1, with TRBD2 identical over 11 bases. Trimming took 1 base from V and 1 from J; bases not matched to a gene: 10. Germline CDR1 SGHRS, CDR2 YFSETQ. The CDR3 extends over 19 amino acids. In DNA, the CDR3 is TGCGCCAGCAGCTTGAGGGCTAGCGGGGGGCCCGGGTCCTACAATGAGCAGTTCTTC. Protein product: CASSLRASGGPGSYNEQFF.

The CDR3 DNA follows: TGTGCCAGCAGGGGACAGGGATCGTGGAATGAGCAGTTCTTC. Protein: CASRGQGSWNEQFF. V usage is TRBV7-2 and J usage is TRBJ2-1, with TRBD1 matching over 9 bases. CDR3 size: 14 residues. Germline-derived CDR1 and CDR2 are SGHTA and FQGNSA. V lost 6 bases to trimming and J lost 7 bases; unmatched junction nucleotides: 7.

Only a few counts were recorded for this clone. V gene TRBV27 combines with J gene TRBJ2-4; the D is unclear. V was cut by 10 bases and J by 3 bases, with 16 bases left in between. CDR1 is MNHEY, CDR2 SMNVEV, per germline (reference sequence). This CDR3 spans 14 amino acids. The CDR3: CATARTGFKNIQYF. DNA of the CDR3: TGTGCCACCGCCCGGACGGGTTTCAAAAACATTCAGTACTTC.

The chain employs TRBV11-3 and TRBJ2-7; either TRBD1 or TRBD2 may fit D (6 bases each). In germline, CDR1 is SGHNT, CDR2 YENEEA. V dropped 4 bases and J dropped 5 bases, with 18 bases sitting between them. CDR3 length: 15 amino acids. This CDR3 reads CASSSGALNPHEQYF. The DNA of the CDR3 is TGTGCCAGCAGCTCGGGGGCACTCAACCCCCACGAGCAGTACTTC.

Only one count was recorded for this clone. The chain uses TRBV7-3 and TRBJ2-2; a possible D gene is TRBD2 (5 bases). This CDR3 spans 14 amino acids. V lost 6 bases, J lost 4 bases, and 12 bases lay in between. Germline V gene sequence: CDR1 SGHTA, CDR2 FQGTGA. CDR3 sequence: CASRTGERTGELFF. The DNA for the CDR3 is TGTGCCAGCAGAACCGGGGAGCGCACCGGGGAGCTGTTTTTT. Full variable domain (rest looked up from reference TRBV7-3 and TRBJ2-2): GAGVSQTPSNKVTEKGKYVELRCDPISGHTALYWYRQSLGQGPEFLIYFQGTGAADDSGLPNDRFFAVRPEGSVSTLKIQRTERGDSAVYLCASRTGERTGELFFGEGSRLTVL.

V gene TRBV18 combines with J gene TRBJ1-2; D gene unclear. Germline-derived CDR1 and CDR2 are KGHSH and LQKENI. The CDR3 covers 15 residues. Trimming cost V 5 bases and J 2 bases, with 15 bases left between them. The CDR3 spells CASSFEGGPNYGYTF. CDR3 coding DNA: TGTGCCAGCTCATTTGAAGGAGGGCCGAACTATGGCTACACCTTC. Supplemented by reference TRBV18 and TRBJ1-2, the full variable domain reads NAGVMQNPRHLVRRRGQEARLRCSPMKGHSHVYWYRQLPEEGLKFMVYLQKENIIDESGMPKERFSAEFPKEGPSILRIQQVVRGDSAAYFCASSFEGGPNYGYTFGSGTRLTVV.

This chain joins TRBV6-5 and TRBJ2-2; D may be TRBD1 or TRBD2 (5 bases each). Germline assignment: CDR1 MNHEY and CDR2 SVGAGI. The CDR3 sequence is 13 residues long. V gave up 8 bases and J gave up 7 bases, with 14 bases separating them. This CDR3 is CASGTLQVGELFF. The CDR3 nucleotides are TGTGCCAGCGGGACCCTCCAGGTCGGGGAGCTGTTTTTT.

The chain couples TRBV15 to TRBJ1-2; 12 bases are a match to TRBD1. Trimming removed 0 bases from V and 6 bases from J; junction bases left unmatched: 14. Germline loops: CDR1 LNHNV, CDR2 YYDKDF (reference sequence). The CDR3 has 19 amino acids. CDR3 nucleotide sequence: TGTGCCACCAGCAGAGACCCCAAGGGGACAGGGGGCCTAATGGATGGCTACACCTTC. This sequence encodes CATSRDPKGTGGLMDGYTF.

V gene TRBV5-5 combines with J gene TRBJ1-5; D gene ambiguous. V lost 4 bases and J 7 bases, leaving 12 bases between the germline ends. The CDR3 has 13 amino acids. CDR1 is SGHKS, CDR2 YYEKEE, per germline (reference sequence). CDR3 in amino acids: CASSLFNGQPQHF. The CDR3 DNA reads TGTGCCAGCAGCCTTTTCAATGGGCAGCCCCAGCATTTT.

The chain has TRBV6-1 and TRBJ1-5; D remains ambiguous. Trimming took off 1 base at V and 1 base at J, with 8 bases between the two ends. Per germline, CDR1 MNHNS and CDR2 SASEGT. This CDR3 spans 15 amino acids. The CDR3 DNA reads as TGTGCCAGCAGTGAAGTCCCACGGAGCAATCAGCCCCAGCATTTT. Its translation is CASSEVPRSNQPQHF.

This chain joins TRBV5-3 and TRBJ1-1, with D perhaps matching TRBD1 (6 bases). TRBV5-3 is sorted into the ORF group, with uncertain function. This CDR3 contains 16 residues. With 0 bases removed from V and 0 bases from J, the gap between germline ends came to 12 bases. In nucleotides, the CDR3 is TGTGCCAGAAGCTTGGTGGGACACTCCATGAACACTGAAGCTTTCTTT. Its translation is CARSLVGHSMNTEAFF.

The rearrangement uses TRBV29-1 and TRBJ2-1, with D perhaps TRBD2 (6 bases). CDR1 is SQVTM, CDR2 ANQGSEA, per germline. V lost 2 bases to trimming and J lost 6 bases, with 11 bases between them. The CDR3 sequence is 13 residues long. CDR3 bases: TGCAGCGTTGAACCGGCGGGACTCAATGAGCAGTTCTTC. It is translated as CSVEPAGLNEQFF.